The subject of this entry is one T cell receptor (beta chain). Libraries were prepared by immunoSEQ multiplex PCR; TCRdb keeps only in-frame clonotypes and omits some of them. Among approximately 90,000 clones listed, 85% were seen once. V lost 5 bases and J 3 bases, leaving 7 bases between the germline ends. The CDR3 is 13 residues long. These data belong to a study of control samples from healthy donors and cancer patients. The chain uses TRBV12-3 or TRBV12-4 and TRBJ2-2; D is undetermined. This receptor was identified in a woman in her thirties or forties in good health. Sample: blood. CDR3 DNA: TGTGCCAGCAGTCTCACGTACACCGGGGAGCTGTTTTTT. Amino acid sequence: CASSLTYTGELFF.